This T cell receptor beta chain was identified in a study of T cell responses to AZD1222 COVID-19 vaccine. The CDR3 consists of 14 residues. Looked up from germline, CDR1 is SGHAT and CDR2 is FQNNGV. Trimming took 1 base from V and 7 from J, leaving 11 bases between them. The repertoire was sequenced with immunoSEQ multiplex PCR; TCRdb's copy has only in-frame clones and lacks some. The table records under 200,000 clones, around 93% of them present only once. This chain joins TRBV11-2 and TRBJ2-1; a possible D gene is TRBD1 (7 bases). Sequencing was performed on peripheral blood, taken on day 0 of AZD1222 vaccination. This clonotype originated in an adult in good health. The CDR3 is CASSLGAGGNEQFF. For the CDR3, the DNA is TGTGCCAGCAGCTTAGGGGCAGGGGGGAATGAGCAGTTCTTC.